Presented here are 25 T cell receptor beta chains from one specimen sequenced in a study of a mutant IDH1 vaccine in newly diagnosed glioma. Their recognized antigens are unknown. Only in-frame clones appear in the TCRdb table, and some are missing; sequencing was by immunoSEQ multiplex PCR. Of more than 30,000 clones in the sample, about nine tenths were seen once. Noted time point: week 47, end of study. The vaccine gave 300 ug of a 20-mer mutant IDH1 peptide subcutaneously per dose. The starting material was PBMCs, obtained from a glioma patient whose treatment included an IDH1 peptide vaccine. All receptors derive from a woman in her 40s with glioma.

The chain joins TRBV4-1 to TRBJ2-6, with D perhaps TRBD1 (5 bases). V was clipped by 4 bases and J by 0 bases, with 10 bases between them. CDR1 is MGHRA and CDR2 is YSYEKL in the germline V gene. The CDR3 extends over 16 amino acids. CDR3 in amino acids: CASSRVQGSGANVLTF. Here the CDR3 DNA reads TGCGCCAGCAGCCGCGTTCAGGGCTCTGGGGCCAACGTCCTGACTTTC.

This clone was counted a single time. For the CDR3, the DNA is TGTGCCAGCAGCTTAGCGGGACCCTCCTACAATGAGCAGTTCTTC. Translation gives CASSLAGPSYNEQFF. The rearrangement links TRBV6-5 to TRBJ2-1; 8 nucleotides line up with TRBD2. Germline V gene data show CDR1 as MNHEY and CDR2 as SVGAGI. This CDR3 comprises 15 residues. V shed 6 bases, J shed 0 bases, and the junction held 4 bases outside the gene matches.

DNA for the CDR3: TGTGCCAGCAGCTTAGCCCGGGGAAACACTGAAGCTTTCTTT. Amino acid sequence: CASSLARGNTEAFF. The chain is built from TRBV7-9 and TRBJ1-1; D not resolved. V lost 0 bases to trimming and J lost 2 bases, with 7 bases between them. The CDR3 runs to 14 residues. Looked up from germline, CDR1 is SEHNR and CDR2 is FQNEAQ (reference sequence).

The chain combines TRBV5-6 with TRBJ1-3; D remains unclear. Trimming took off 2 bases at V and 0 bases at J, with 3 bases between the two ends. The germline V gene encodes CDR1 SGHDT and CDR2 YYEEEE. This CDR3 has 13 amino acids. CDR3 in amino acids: CASSFRSGNTIYF. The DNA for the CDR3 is TGTGCCAGCAGCTTTCGCTCTGGAAACACCATATATTTT. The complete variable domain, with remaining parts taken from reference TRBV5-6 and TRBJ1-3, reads DAGVTQSPTHLIKTRGQQVTLRCSPKSGHDTVSWYQQALGQGPQFIFQYYEEEERQRGNFPDRFSGHQFPNYSSELNVNALLLGDSALYLCASSFRSGNTIYFGEGSWLTVV.

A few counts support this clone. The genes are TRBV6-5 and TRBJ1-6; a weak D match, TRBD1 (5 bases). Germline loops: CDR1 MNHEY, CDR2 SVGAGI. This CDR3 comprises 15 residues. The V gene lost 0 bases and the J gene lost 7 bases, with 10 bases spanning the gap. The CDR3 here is CASSYSGRANSPLHF. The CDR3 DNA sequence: TGTGCCAGCAGTTACTCTGGCAGGGCGAATTCACCCCTCCACTTT.

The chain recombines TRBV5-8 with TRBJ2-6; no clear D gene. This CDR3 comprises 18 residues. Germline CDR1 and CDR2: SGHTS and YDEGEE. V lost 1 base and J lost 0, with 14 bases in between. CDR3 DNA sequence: TGTGCCAGCAGCTTGTATCTGACTGCTAGCTCTGGGGCCAACGTCCTGACTTTC. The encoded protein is CASSLYLTASSGANVLTF.

In DNA, the CDR3 is TGTGCCAGCACCCGGCGGCGGATCACTGAAGCTTTCTTT. Translated, it gives CASTRRRITEAFF. The chain carries TRBV21-1 and TRBJ1-1. TRBV21-1 is an annotated pseudogene. CDR3 size: 13 residues.

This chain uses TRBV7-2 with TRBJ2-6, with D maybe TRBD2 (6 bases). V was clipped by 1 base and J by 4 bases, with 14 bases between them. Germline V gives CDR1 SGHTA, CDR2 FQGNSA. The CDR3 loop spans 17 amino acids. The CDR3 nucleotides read TGTGCCAGCAGCTTAGACTATAGGGCGGGAGGGGCCAACGTCCTGACTTTC. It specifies CASSLDYRAGGANVLTF. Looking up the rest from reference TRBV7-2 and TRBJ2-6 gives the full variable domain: GAGVSQSPSNKVTEKGKDVELRCDPISGHTALYWYRQSLGQGLEFLIYFQGNSAPDKSGLPSDRFSAERTGGSVSTLTIQRTQQEDSAVYLCASSLDYRAGGANVLTFGAGSRLTVL.

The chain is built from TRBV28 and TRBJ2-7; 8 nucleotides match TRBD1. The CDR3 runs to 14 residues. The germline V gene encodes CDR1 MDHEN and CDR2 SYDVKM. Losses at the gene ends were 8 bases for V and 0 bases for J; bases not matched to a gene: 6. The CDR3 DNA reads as TGTGCCAGCGGGACAGGCCTGAGCTCCTACGAGCAGTACTTC. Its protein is CASGTGLSSYEQYF.

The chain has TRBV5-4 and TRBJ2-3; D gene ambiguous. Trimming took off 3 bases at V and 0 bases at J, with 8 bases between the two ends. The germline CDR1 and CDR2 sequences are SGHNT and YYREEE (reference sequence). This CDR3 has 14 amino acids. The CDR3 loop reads CASSSGRSTDTQYF. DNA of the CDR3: TGTGCCAGCAGCTCCGGGCGGAGCACAGATACGCAGTATTTT.

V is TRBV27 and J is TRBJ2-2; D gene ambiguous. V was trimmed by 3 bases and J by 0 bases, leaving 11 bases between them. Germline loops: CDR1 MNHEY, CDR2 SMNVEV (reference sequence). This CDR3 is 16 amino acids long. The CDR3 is CASSLRGRANTGELFF. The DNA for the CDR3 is TGTGCCAGCAGTTTGCGTGGGCGCGCGAACACCGGGGAGCTGTTTTTT.

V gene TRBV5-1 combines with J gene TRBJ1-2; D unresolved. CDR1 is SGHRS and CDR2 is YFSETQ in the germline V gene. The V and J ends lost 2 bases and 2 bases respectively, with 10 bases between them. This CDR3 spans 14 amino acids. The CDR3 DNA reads TGCGCCAGCAGCTTACAGACCGGGAACTATGGCTACACCTTC. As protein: CASSLQTGNYGYTF.

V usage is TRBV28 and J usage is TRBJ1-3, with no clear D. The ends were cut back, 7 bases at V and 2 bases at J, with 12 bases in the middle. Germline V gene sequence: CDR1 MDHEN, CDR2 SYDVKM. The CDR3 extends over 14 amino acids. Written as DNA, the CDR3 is TGTGCCAGCACCGACCGGGCAGCTGGAAACACCATATATTTT. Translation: CASTDRAAGNTIYF.

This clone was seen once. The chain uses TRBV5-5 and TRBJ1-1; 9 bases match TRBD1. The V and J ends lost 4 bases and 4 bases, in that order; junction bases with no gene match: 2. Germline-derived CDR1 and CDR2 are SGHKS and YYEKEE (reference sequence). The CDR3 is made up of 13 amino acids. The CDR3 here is CASSEDRGTEAFF. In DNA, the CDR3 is TGTGCCAGCAGCGAGGACAGGGGCACTGAAGCTTTCTTT.

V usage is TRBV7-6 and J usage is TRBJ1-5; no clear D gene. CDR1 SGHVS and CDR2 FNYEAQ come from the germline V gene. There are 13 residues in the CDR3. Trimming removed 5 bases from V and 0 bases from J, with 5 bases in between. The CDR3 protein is CASSMYSNQPQHF. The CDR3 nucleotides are TGTGCCAGCAGCATGTATAGCAATCAGCCCCAGCATTTT.

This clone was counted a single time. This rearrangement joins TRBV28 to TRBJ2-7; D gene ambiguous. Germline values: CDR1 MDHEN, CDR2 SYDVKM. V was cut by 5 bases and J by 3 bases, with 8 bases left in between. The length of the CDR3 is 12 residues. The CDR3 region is CASSPLGYEQYF. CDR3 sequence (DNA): TGTGCCAGCAGTCCTTTGGGCTACGAGCAGTACTTC.

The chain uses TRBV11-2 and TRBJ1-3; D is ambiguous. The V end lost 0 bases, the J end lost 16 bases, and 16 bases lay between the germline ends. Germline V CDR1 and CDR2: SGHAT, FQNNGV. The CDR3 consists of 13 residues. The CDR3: CASSLDLNGPRYF. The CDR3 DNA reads TGTGCCAGCAGCTTAGATTTAAACGGGCCAAGGTATTTT.

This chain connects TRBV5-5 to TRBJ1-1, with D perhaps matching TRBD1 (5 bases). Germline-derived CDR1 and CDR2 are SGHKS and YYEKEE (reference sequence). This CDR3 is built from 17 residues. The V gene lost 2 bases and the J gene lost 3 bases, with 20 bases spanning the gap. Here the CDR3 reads CASSLALKLPGDTEAFF. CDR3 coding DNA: TGTGCCAGCAGCTTAGCTCTCAAGCTACCGGGGGACACTGAAGCTTTCTTT.

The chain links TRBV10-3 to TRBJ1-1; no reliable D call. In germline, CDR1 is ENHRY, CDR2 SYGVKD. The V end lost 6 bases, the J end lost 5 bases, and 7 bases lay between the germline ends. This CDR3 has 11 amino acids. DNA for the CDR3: TGTGCCATCAGCGGGGAAACTGAAGCTTTCTTT. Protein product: CAISGETEAFF.

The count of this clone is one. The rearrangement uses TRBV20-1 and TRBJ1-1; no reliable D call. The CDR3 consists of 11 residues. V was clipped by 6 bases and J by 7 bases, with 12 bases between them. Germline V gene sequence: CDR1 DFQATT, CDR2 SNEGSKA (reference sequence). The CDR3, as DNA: TGCAGTGCGTTAGATTTTGGTGAAGCTTTCTTT. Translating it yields CSALDFGEAFF.

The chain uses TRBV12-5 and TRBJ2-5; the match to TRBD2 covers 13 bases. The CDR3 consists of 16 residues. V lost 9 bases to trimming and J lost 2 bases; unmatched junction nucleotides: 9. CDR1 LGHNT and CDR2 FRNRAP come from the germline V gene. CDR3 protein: CASNSGLAGRQETQYF. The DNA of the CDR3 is TGTGCTAGCAACTCGGGACTAGCGGGGCGGCAAGAGACCCAGTACTTC.

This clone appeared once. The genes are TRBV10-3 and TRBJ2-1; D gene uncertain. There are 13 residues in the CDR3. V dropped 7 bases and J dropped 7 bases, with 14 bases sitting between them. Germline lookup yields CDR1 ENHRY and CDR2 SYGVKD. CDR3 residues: CAIKDALGNEQFF. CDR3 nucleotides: TGTGCCATCAAGGACGCCCTGGGAAATGAGCAGTTCTTC.

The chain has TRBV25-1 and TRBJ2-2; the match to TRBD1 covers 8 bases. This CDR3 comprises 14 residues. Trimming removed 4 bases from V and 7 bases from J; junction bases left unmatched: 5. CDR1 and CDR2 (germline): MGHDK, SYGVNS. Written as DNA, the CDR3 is TGTGCCAGCAGTGTCCAGGGGGCAATCGGGGAGCTGTTTTTT. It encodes CASSVQGAIGELFF.

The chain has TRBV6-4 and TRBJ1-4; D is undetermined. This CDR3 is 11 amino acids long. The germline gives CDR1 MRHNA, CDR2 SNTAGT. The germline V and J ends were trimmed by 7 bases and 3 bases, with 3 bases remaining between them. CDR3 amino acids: CASTANEKLFF. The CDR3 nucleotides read TGTGCCAGCACAGCTAATGAAAAACTGTTTTTT.

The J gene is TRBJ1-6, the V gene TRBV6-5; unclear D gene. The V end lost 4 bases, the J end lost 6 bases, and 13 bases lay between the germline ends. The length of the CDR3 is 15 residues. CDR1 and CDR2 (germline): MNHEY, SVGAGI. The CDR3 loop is CASSLATGFNSPLHF. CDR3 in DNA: TGTGCCAGCAGTTTGGCGACGGGCTTTAATTCACCCCTCCACTTT.